The 7 T cell receptor beta chains in this list originate from one sample, sequenced in a study of T cells in localized non-small cell lung cancer. Data came from immunoSEQ multiplex PCR; TCRdb stores just in-frame clones and leaves some out. The sample shows 70,000 to 80,000 clones, 85% to 90% of them seen only once. The sequencing used peripheral blood, collected before any cancer treatment. The receptors originated from a woman between 35 and 70 years old with stage I squamous cell lung carcinoma.

The chain has TRBV27 and TRBJ2-1, with unresolved D. Per germline, CDR1 MNHEY and CDR2 SMNVEV (reference sequence). There are 13 residues in the CDR3. Trimming cost V 3 bases and J 7 bases, with 10 bases left between them. CDR3 DNA sequence: TGTGCCAGCAGTTTCGGTACTCGTAATGAGCAGTTCTTC. Translating gives CASSFGTRNEQFF.

V gene TRBV4-2 combines with J gene TRBJ2-7, with 11 bases identical to TRBD1. The J segment lost 2 bases and the V segment lost 6 bases, leaving 12 bases of the junction unmatched. The CDR3 covers 17 residues. Germline V gene lookup returns CDR1 LGHNA and CDR2 YNFKEQ. CDR3 coding DNA: TGTGCCAGCAGTCAGTCCCCGGGACAGGGGGTTACCTACGAGCAGTACTTC. Its protein product is CASSQSPGQGVTYEQYF.

The V gene is TRBV6-1, the J gene TRBJ2-1; D remains ambiguous. There are 12 residues in the CDR3. In germline, CDR1 is MNHNS, CDR2 SASEGT. The V and J ends lost 4 bases and 7 bases respectively, with 8 bases between them. As DNA, the CDR3 is TGTGCCAGCAGTGTTGGAGTGAATGAGCAGTTCTTC. Its protein product is CASSVGVNEQFF.

The chain recombines TRBV27 with TRBJ1-6, with a weak D call TRBD1 (5 bases). V gave up 6 bases and J gave up 6 bases, with 15 bases separating them. The CDR3 is made up of 15 amino acids. The germline V gene encodes CDR1 MNHEY and CDR2 SMNVEV (reference sequence). CDR3 loop: CASSRTPGRNSPLHF. For the CDR3, the DNA is TGTGCCAGCAGCAGAACTCCGGGACGTAATTCACCCCTCCACTTT.

This chain links TRBV19 with TRBJ2-7; 9 bases line up with TRBD1. J gave up 0 bases and V 6 bases, and 6 bases lay outside the gene matches. In germline, CDR1 is LNHDA, CDR2 SQIVND (reference sequence). CDR3 size: 15 residues. Here the CDR3 DNA reads TGTGCCAGTAGCAAACAGGGGGCCTACTCCTACGAGCAGTACTTC. Protein product: CASSKQGAYSYEQYF.

J is TRBJ2-3 and V is TRBV7-3; D perhaps matches TRBD2 (5 bases). This CDR3 comprises 15 residues. V lost 8 bases and J lost 0, with 15 bases in between. The germline gives CDR1 SGHTA, CDR2 FQGTGA. Here the CDR3 reads CASAKGGPSTDTQYF. Written as DNA, the CDR3 is TGTGCCAGCGCTAAAGGCGGGCCAAGCACAGATACGCAGTATTTT. The entire variable domain, with the rest obtained from reference TRBV7-3 and TRBJ2-3, is as follows: GAGVSQTPSNKVTEKGKYVELRCDPISGHTALYWYRQSLGQGPEFLIYFQGTGAADDSGLPNDRFFAVRPEGSVSTLKIQRTERGDSAVYLCASAKGGPSTDTQYFGPGTRLTVL.

The rearrangement joins TRBV20-1 to TRBJ2-7, with 7 bases identical to TRBD2. The CDR3 has 11 amino acids. Per the germline V gene, CDR1 is DFQATT and CDR2 is SNEGSKA (reference sequence). The trim removed 6 bases at V and 3 bases at J, leaving 2 bases unmatched. The CDR3 region has the DNA TGCAGTGCCCCTAGCGGCTACGAGCAGTACTTC. Translating it yields CSAPSGYEQYF.